The T cell receptor (beta chain) under discussion was sequenced for a study of shared clonotypes between healthy human individuals. Deep-level settings were used for running the assay. The unsorted PBMC replicate PCRs were performed with about 300 ng DNA, tens of thousands of T cell genomes. Some clones are missing from TCRdb's copy, which holds only in-frame ones; the method was immunoSEQ multiplex PCR. Here the sample spans approximately 500,000 clones, around 79% being singletons. The donor population consisted of healthy HIV-negative adults with no recent acute infections or vaccinations. A note on this clone: Its antigen is unidentified.

Study-wide results and limits: The donor pool, a small one, limited the genetic and exposure-history diversity represented.

The CDR3 runs to 14 residues. Trimming removed 4 bases from V and 4 bases from J, with 13 bases in between. The germline V gene has CDR1 SGHNT and CDR2 YENEEA. The material sequenced was PBMCs. This receptor was obtained from a woman aged 40 to 50 in good health. Some clones in this sample may be carry-over from other donors' samples. The chain couples TRBV11-3 to TRBJ2-5; tentatively, D is TRBD1 (6 bases). In DNA, the CDR3 is TGTGCCAGCAGCTCCTCAGGGGATAGAGAGACCCAGTACTTC. Its translation: CASSSSGDRETQYF. The variable domain in full, with the rest retrieved from reference TRBV11-3 and TRBJ2-5, is EAGVVQSPRYKIIEKKQPVAFWCNPISGHNTLYWYLQNLGQGPELLIRYENEEAVDDSQLPKDRFSAERLKGVDSTLKIQPAELGDSAVYLCASSSSGDRETQYFGPGTRLLVL.